The rows below give T cell receptor beta chains drawn from one sample of a study of T cell repertoires in aging, cancer and after chemotherapy. TCRdb recomputed calls from the multiplex PCR reads with MiXCR, one row per CDR3 protein. The sample shows 9,500 to 15,000 distinct CDR3 sequences, roughly 32% of them seen only once. Sequenced sample: blood. Source of these receptors: a human donor in good health. The donor label of this sample is uncertain. The CDR3 runs from the conserved cysteine through the conserved F or W. Each record gives: D gene, clone size, J gene, V gene, CDR3 DNA, CDR3 protein. The D gene is left open where the match is weak. Clone sizes are given selectively: once, few, many, or a class where the clone is expanded.

>-|-|TRBJ1-4|TRBV5-4
TGTGCCAGCAGCCCGGGGAAAGGGTCGGGTGAAAAACTGTTTTTT
CASSPGKGSGEKLFF
>TRBD1|-|TRBJ1-4|TRBV6-2/TRBV6-3
TGTGCCAGCAGGCCCATTACAGGGGATAATGAAAAACTGTTTTTT
CASRPITGDNEKLFF
>TRBD2|few|TRBJ2-6|TRBV6-5
TGTGCCAGCAGTTATAGGACTAGCGGGGGGGCCTCTGGGGCCAACGTCCTGACTTTC
CASSYRTSGGASGANVLTF
>-|-|TRBJ2-1|TRBV27
TGTGCCAGCAGTCCAGGGGCTGGGTCAGGTTCCGGCACCTACAATGAGCAGTTCTTC
CASSPGAGSGSGTYNEQFF
>-|-|TRBJ1-6|TRBV7-6
TGTGCCAGCAGCTTAGGCAGGGGATATTCACCCCTCCACTTT
CASSLGRGYSPLHF
>TRBD1|few|TRBJ1-5|TRBV7-2
TGTGCCAGCAGCTCCAGCCCGGGACAGGTTATCCTGGGCAATCAGCCCCAGCATTTT
CASSSSPGQVILGNQPQHF
>TRBD2|few|TRBJ2-1|TRBV18
TGTGCCAGCTCACCCGAGGGGACTAGCGGGGGCCAGTTCTTC
CASSPEGTSGGQFF
>-|-|TRBJ2-3|TRBV12-3/TRBV12-4
TGTGCCAGCAGTTTGGGGGTGACAGATACGCAGTATTTT
CASSLGVTDTQYF
>-|-|TRBJ1-5|TRBV10-3
TGTGCCATCAGTGAGTCGGGGGGGGGCAATCAGCCCCAGCATTTT
CAISESGGGNQPQHF
>-|medium-sized|TRBJ2-7|TRBV6-5
TGTGCCAGCAGTTACTCTCACAATGCCTACGAGCAGTACTTC
CASSYSHNAYEQYF
>-|few|TRBJ2-4|TRBV30
TGTGCCTGGAGTGTACAGCCAGGGGCAGCCGGCATTCAGTACTTC
CAWSVQPGAAGIQYF
>TRBD1|-|TRBJ1-5|TRBV6-4
TGTGCCAGCAGTGCCGGGACAGGCCCCAATCAGCCCCAGCATTTT
CASSAGTGPNQPQHF
>-|-|TRBJ1-1|TRBV7-2
TGTGCCAGCAGCTTCGGGGCCTTGGGCACTGAAGCTTTCTTT
CASSFGALGTEAFF
>-|few|TRBJ2-5|TRBV6-1
TGTGCCAGCATAGGTCTGTGGTTTCAAGAGACCCAGTACTTC
CASIGLWFQETQYF
>TRBD1|few|TRBJ1-2|TRBV12-3/TRBV12-4
TGTGCCAGCAGGAACGTGGGACAGGCTAACTATGGCTACACCTTC
CASRNVGQANYGYTF
>TRBD1|once|TRBJ2-1|TRBV20-1
TGCAGTGCTAGGCCACGGGACAGGGGCTACAATGAGCAGTTCTTC
CSARPRDRGYNEQFF
>-|-|TRBJ2-2|TRBV7-6
TGTGCCAGCAGCTTATCAAGCGGTTATTCGAACACCGGGGAGCTGTTTTTT
CASSLSSGYSNTGELFF
>TRBD1|once|TRBJ2-2|TRBV5-1
TGCGCCAGCAGCCTGGACAGGGGGCGGACCGGGGAGCTGTTTTTT
CASSLDRGRTGELFF
>TRBD2|-|TRBJ2-3|TRBV18
TGTGCCAGCTCGTCCGGGACTAGCCTAGATACGCAGTATTTT
CASSSGTSLDTQYF
>-|-|TRBJ1-2|TRBV18
TGTGCCAGCTCCGGGACCGACTCTCGTGGCTACACCTTC
CASSGTDSRGYTF
>-|once|TRBJ1-4|TRBV15
TGTGCCACCCGCGGTTTACAGGGAGTGGGTGAAAAACTGTTTTTT
CATRGLQGVGEKLFF
>TRBD1|-|TRBJ1-4|TRBV5-4
TGTGCCAGCAGGCCCGGGACAGGGGGCGCGAATGAAAAACTGTTTTTT
CASRPGTGGANEKLFF
>-|once|TRBJ2-5|TRBV20-1
TGCAGTGCAAAGAAACAGGGAGGGGGAGAGACCCAGTACTTC
CSAKKQGGGETQYF
>-|-|TRBJ1-2|TRBV19
TGTGCCAGTAGGTCCGGGACATCAAATTACTATGGCTACACCTTC
CASRSGTSNYYGYTF
>TRBD1|-|TRBJ1-2|TRBV5-4
TGTGCCAGCAGCTCTCGAGACAGGGGCGTTAACTATGGCTACACCTTC
CASSSRDRGVNYGYTF
>-|medium-sized|TRBJ2-3|TRBV5-4
TGTGCCAGCAGCTTCGGGCTAGCGCGATCAGATACGCAGTATTTT
CASSFGLARSDTQYF
>TRBD1|few|TRBJ2-3|TRBV5-5
TGTGCCAGCAGCCGCCCCGGGACAGGGTTTACAGATACGCAGTATTTT
CASSRPGTGFTDTQYF
>-|-|TRBJ1-1|TRBV12-3/TRBV12-4
TGTGCCAGCAGCCCTACTAAGGTCACTGAAGCTTTCTTT
CASSPTKVTEAFF
>TRBD1|-|TRBJ1-5|TRBV27
TGTGCCAGCAGGACAGGGGGGAGGCCCCAGCATTTT
CASRTGGRPQHF
>TRBD1|-|TRBJ2-3|TRBV29-1
TGCAGCGTTGAGGACAGGGGTGGAGATACGCAGTATTTT
CSVEDRGGDTQYF